This is a list of T cell receptor beta chains from one sample in a study of blood T cells in healthy people across ages. TCRdb reanalysed the 5' RACE reads using MiXCR and keeps one entry per CDR3 protein. The sample shows hundreds of thousands of distinct CDR3 sequences, more than 40% of them seen only once. Sequenced material: blood. The receptors originated from a man aged 60 to 69 in good health. The CDR3 runs from the conserved cysteine through the conserved F or W. A D gene is named only where the DNA matches it firmly. Expanded clones get a size class; other rows say once, few or many, or leave the size out.

d_call: TRBD2
j_call: TRBJ2-7
clone_size: few
v_call: TRBV29-1
cdr3_nt: TGCAGCGCCCTAGGGGCTAGCGGGCCGAAGGGGAATTACGAGCAGTACTTC
cdr3_aa: CSALGASGPKGNYEQYF

d_call: TRBD2
j_call: TRBJ2-5
clone_size: -
v_call: TRBV6-1
cdr3_nt: TGTGCCAGCAGCCGTAAGGGACTACAAGAGACCCAGTACTTC
cdr3_aa: CASSRKGLQETQYF

d_call: TRBD2
j_call: TRBJ2-1
clone_size: -
v_call: TRBV29-1
cdr3_nt: TGCAGCGCGACGGGGGGGCCTCACAATGAGCAGTTCTTC
cdr3_aa: CSATGGPHNEQFF

d_call: TRBD2
j_call: TRBJ2-1
clone_size: -
v_call: TRBV10-3
cdr3_nt: TGTGCCATCAGGGATAGCGGGGGAGCTGGGAGCTCCTACAATGAGCAGTTCTTC
cdr3_aa: CAIRDSGGAGSSYNEQFF

d_call: TRBD2
j_call: TRBJ2-3
clone_size: many
v_call: TRBV20-1
cdr3_nt: TGCAGTGCTCACCCGTCGACTAGCGGATACACAGATACGCAGTATTTT
cdr3_aa: CSAHPSTSGYTDTQYF

d_call: -
j_call: TRBJ2-7
clone_size: -
v_call: TRBV27
cdr3_nt: TGTGCCAGCAGGCCACGAAAAACACCAAGCTACGAGCAGTACTTC
cdr3_aa: CASRPRKTPSYEQYF

d_call: -
j_call: TRBJ1-5
clone_size: once
v_call: TRBV2
cdr3_nt: TGTGCCAGCAGCTCAGGGATGGGTAATCAGCCCCAGCATTTT
cdr3_aa: CASSSGMGNQPQHF

d_call: TRBD2
j_call: TRBJ2-1
clone_size: few
v_call: TRBV5-1
cdr3_nt: TGTGCCAGCAGCCTACTAGCGGGGGCCTACAATGAGCAGTTCTTC
cdr3_aa: CASSLLAGAYNEQFF

d_call: -
j_call: TRBJ2-7
clone_size: -
v_call: TRBV6-5
cdr3_nt: TGTGCCAGCAGTACAACAGGGTCCGAGCAGTACTTC
cdr3_aa: CASSTTGSEQYF

d_call: TRBD2
j_call: TRBJ2-3
clone_size: -
v_call: TRBV5-1
cdr3_nt: TGCGCCAGCAGCTTGGGCGCGGGAGGACTTAGACACACAGATACGCAGTATTTT
cdr3_aa: CASSLGAGGLRHTDTQYF

d_call: -
j_call: TRBJ1-1
clone_size: once
v_call: TRBV12-3/TRBV12-4
cdr3_nt: TGTGCCAGCAGTGCTGGTGGTAGGGCCACTGAAGCTTTCTTT
cdr3_aa: CASSAGGRATEAFF

d_call: -
j_call: TRBJ1-5
clone_size: few
v_call: TRBV20-1
cdr3_nt: TGCAGTGCCCGGGGGGGTTTTCGCAATCAGCCCCAGCATTTT
cdr3_aa: CSARGGFRNQPQHF

d_call: -
j_call: TRBJ2-7
clone_size: -
v_call: TRBV27
cdr3_nt: TGTGCCAGCAGTTCGACCGGGACGCCGGGCGAGCAGTACTTC
cdr3_aa: CASSSTGTPGEQYF

d_call: -
j_call: TRBJ1-1
clone_size: -
v_call: TRBV5-1
cdr3_nt: TGCGCCAGCACCCGAGTCGGGGGGCCCTCTGAAGCTTTCTTT
cdr3_aa: CASTRVGGPSEAFF

d_call: TRBD1
j_call: TRBJ1-4
clone_size: -
v_call: TRBV20-1
cdr3_nt: TGCAGTGCTCGAGTCGACAGGGGGTTCCCCAATGAAAAACTGTTTTTT
cdr3_aa: CSARVDRGFPNEKLFF

d_call: -
j_call: TRBJ2-7
clone_size: -
v_call: TRBV13
cdr3_nt: TGTGCCAGCAGCTTCCTTGCATCCTCCTACGAGCAGTACTTC
cdr3_aa: CASSFLASSYEQYF

d_call: -
j_call: TRBJ2-5
clone_size: -
v_call: TRBV25-1
cdr3_nt: TGTGCCAGCAGTGGGGAGTATGAGACCCAGTACTTC
cdr3_aa: CASSGEYETQYF

d_call: TRBD1
j_call: TRBJ2-7
clone_size: -
v_call: TRBV2
cdr3_nt: TGTGCTGTTTCGGGACAGGGGTTGGGCTACGAGCAGTACTTC
cdr3_aa: CAVSGQGLGYEQYF

d_call: -
j_call: TRBJ2-7
clone_size: many
v_call: TRBV7-6
cdr3_nt: TGTGCCACCTCGACAGGAAAACCCTACGAGCAGTACTTC
cdr3_aa: CATSTGKPYEQYF

d_call: TRBD1
j_call: TRBJ2-7
clone_size: -
v_call: TRBV6-5
cdr3_nt: TGTGCCAGCAGTCTAACCGGGACAGGGAAGGAAGGCGAGCAGTACTTC
cdr3_aa: CASSLTGTGKEGEQYF

d_call: -
j_call: TRBJ1-1
clone_size: few
v_call: TRBV28
cdr3_nt: TGTGCCAGCAGTCCTCGGGGGTCAGGCACTGAAGCTTTCTTT
cdr3_aa: CASSPRGSGTEAFF

d_call: -
j_call: TRBJ1-2
clone_size: few
v_call: TRBV20-1
cdr3_nt: TGCAGTGCTAGCCACGTCGAGACTAACTATGGCTACACCTTC
cdr3_aa: CSASHVETNYGYTF

d_call: TRBD2
j_call: TRBJ2-7
clone_size: few
v_call: TRBV7-3
cdr3_nt: TGTGCCAGCAGCCCAGAGGGAGGGAACGAGCAGTACTTC
cdr3_aa: CASSPEGGNEQYF

d_call: TRBD1
j_call: TRBJ2-3
clone_size: -
v_call: TRBV6-1
cdr3_nt: TGTGCCAGCAGCCCCGGGACAGCCTTAGATACGCAGTATTTT
cdr3_aa: CASSPGTALDTQYF

d_call: -
j_call: TRBJ2-6
clone_size: -
v_call: TRBV6-5
cdr3_nt: TGTGCCAGCAGTATACAGGAAGCTGGGGCCAACGTCCTGACTTTC
cdr3_aa: CASSIQEAGANVLTF

d_call: TRBD2
j_call: TRBJ2-3
clone_size: -
v_call: TRBV9
cdr3_nt: TGTGCCAGCAGGGGTAGCGGGAATACGCAGTATTTT
cdr3_aa: CASRGSGNTQYF